Each of the 20 T cell receptor beta chains below was sequenced from the same sample in a study of CD8 T cells in ankylosing spondylitis. TCRdb analysed the 5' RACE reads with MiXCR anew, one entry per CDR3 protein. The data contain fewer than 550,000 distinct CDR3 sequences, less than 6% of them singletons. Whole-study results and caveats: There was a TCR beta motif, made of fewer than 10 highly homologous variants, that appeared characteristic of ankylosing spondylitis blood.

Their antigen targets remain unknown. Sequences were obtained from blood, either unsorted or a sorted T cell fraction (not recorded which). The receptors originated from a male donor with ankylosing spondylitis.

Many counts were recorded for this clonotype. This chain uses TRBV21-1 with TRBJ2-7; the D segment call TRBD1 is taken from the table without a DNA check. TRBV21-1 is marked as a pseudogene. CDR3 length equals 16 residues. CDR3 sequence: CASSKITPGEDYEQYF. The CDR3 bases are TGTGCCAGCAGCAAAATTACCCCAGGGGAGGACTACGAGCAGTACTTC.

The chain recombines TRBV7-2 with TRBJ2-2; D is perhaps TRBD2 (5 bases). Looked up from germline, CDR1 is SGHTA and CDR2 is FQGNSA. This CDR3 contains 14 residues. V was pared by 7 bases and J by 1 base, with 10 bases between. The CDR3 reads CASILRGNTGELFF. The CDR3 region has the DNA TGTGCCAGCATCCTCCGGGGGAACACCGGGGAGCTGTTTTTT.

The gene calls are TRBV20-1 and TRBJ2-5; 11 nucleotides agree with TRBD2. Trimming took 5 bases from V and 1 from J; bases not matched to a gene: 6. Germline V gene sequence: CDR1 DFQATT, CDR2 SNEGSKA (reference sequence). The CDR3 extends over 15 amino acids. CDR3 nucleotide sequence: TGCAGTGCTTCCGGGACTAGCGGCATCCAAGAGACCCAGTACTTC. This sequence encodes CSASGTSGIQETQYF.

This clonotype was detected many times. V is TRBV20-1 and J is TRBJ2-1; no definite D call. Germline CDR1 and CDR2: DFQATT and SNEGSKA (reference sequence). The CDR3 has 15 residues. V dropped 1 base and J dropped 0 bases, with 10 bases sitting between them. The CDR3: CSARGPQRSYNEQFF. The CDR3 coding sequence is TGCAGTGCTAGAGGACCCCAGCGCTCCTACAATGAGCAGTTCTTC.

This clonotype was detected many times. This rearrangement joins TRBV4-2 to TRBJ2-2; the match to TRBD1 covers 7 bases. CDR1 LGHNA and CDR2 YNFKEQ come from the germline V gene. CDR3 length: 14 amino acids. The J segment lost 6 bases and the V segment lost 1 base, leaving 2 bases of the junction unmatched. CDR3 sequence reads: CASSQGDRAGELFF. CDR3 nucleotide sequence: TGTGCCAGCAGCCAAGGCGACAGGGCCGGGGAGCTGTTTTTT.

This clonotype occurred many times. V is TRBV7-3 and J is TRBJ1-1; D unclear. The germline V gene encodes CDR1 SGHTA and CDR2 FQGTGA. The germline V and J ends were trimmed by 4 bases and 3 bases, with 9 bases remaining between them. The CDR3 has 13 amino acids. CDR3 in DNA: TGTGCCAGCAGCTCTACCTCATACACTGAAGCTTTCTTT. Translation gives CASSSTSYTEAFF.

This clonotype came up many times. This rearrangement joins TRBV25-1 to TRBJ2-5, with TRBD2 matching over 9 bases. V was clipped by 5 bases and J by 1 base; unmatched bases: 11. This CDR3 is 17 amino acids long. Germline V gene data show CDR1 as MGHDK and CDR2 as SYGVNS. CDR3 loop: CASSTRTSANIQETQYF. Here the CDR3 DNA reads TGTGCCAGCAGTACTCGGACTAGCGCCAATATCCAAGAGACCCAGTACTTC.

This clonotype came up many times. This chain links TRBV12-3 or TRBV12-4 with TRBJ1-2, with TRBD1 as a possible D gene (5 bases). The CDR3 extends over 14 amino acids. With 1 base removed from V and 8 bases from J, the gap between germline ends came to 14 bases. The CDR3 region is CASSLEFRAQGYTF. DNA for the CDR3: TGTGCCAGCAGTTTAGAGTTCAGGGCGCAGGGCTACACCTTC.

This clonotype has at least ten counts. The gene calls are TRBV20-1 and TRBJ2-1; 9 bases line up with TRBD2. V dropped 3 bases and J dropped 5; count of bases not matched to a gene: 5. CDR1 and CDR2 (germline): DFQATT, SNEGSKA (reference sequence). This CDR3 comprises 14 residues. CDR3 DNA sequence: TGCAGTGCTAGGACTAGCGGACCTAACAATGAGCAGTTCTTC. Protein sequence: CSARTSGPNNEQFF.

This clonotype was seen at least ten times. V and J are TRBV4-3 and TRBJ2-5; 11 bases match TRBD2. CDR1 and CDR2 from the germline V gene are LGHNA and YSLEER. The V gene end was trimmed by 2 bases and the J gene end by 2 bases; junction bases not matched to a gene: 4. The CDR3 has 16 amino acids. The CDR3: CASSQILAGGQETQYF. In nucleotides, the CDR3 is TGCGCCAGCAGCCAAATTCTAGCGGGGGGACAAGAGACCCAGTACTTC.

This clonotype came up many times. V usage is TRBV6-1 and J usage is TRBJ1-3; the D is unclear. Trimming removed 5 bases at V and 2 bases at J, with 16 bases between. Per the germline V gene, CDR1 is MNHNS and CDR2 is SASEGT. The CDR3 extends over 16 amino acids. The CDR3 sequence is CASSPLGEGTGNTIYF. The CDR3 bases are TGTGCCAGCAGTCCACTGGGAGAAGGGACTGGAAACACCATATATTTT.

This clonotype was seen at least ten times. This sequence joins TRBV18 and TRBJ1-3; no definite D call. The CDR3 runs 17 residues. The germline gives CDR1 KGHSH, CDR2 LQKENI. Trimming pared 6 bases from V and 0 bases from J, leaving 18 bases between. The CDR3 DNA reads as TGTGCCAGCTCCCCAATTGGAAGGTTTTACTCTGGAAACACCATATATTTT. This encodes CASSPIGRFYSGNTIYF. Variable domain in full (rest from reference TRBV18 and TRBJ1-3): NAGVMQNPRHLVRRRGQEARLRCSPMKGHSHVYWYRQLPEEGLKFMVYLQKENIIDESGMPKERFSAEFPKEGPSILRIQQVVRGDSAAYFCASSPIGRFYSGNTIYFGEGSWLTVV.

The rearrangement links TRBV5-1 to TRBJ1-1; D perhaps matches TRBD1 (5 bases). Deletions cut 0 bases from V and 1 base from J, with 10 bases between. The CDR3 runs to 15 residues. Per the germline V gene, CDR1 is SGHRS and CDR2 is YFSETQ. CDR3 DNA sequence: TGCGCCAGCAGCTTGGCAGGGATGGAGAACACTGAAGCTTTCTTT. Protein sequence: CASSLAGMENTEAFF.

This clonotype was found many times. The chain uses TRBV18 and TRBJ2-7; D gene ambiguous. In germline, CDR1 is KGHSH, CDR2 LQKENI. V dropped 0 bases and J dropped 7 bases, with 7 bases sitting between them. The CDR3 has 12 residues. DNA for the CDR3: TGTGCCAGCTCACCACCCCTAGGGGAGCAGTACTTC. Protein product: CASSPPLGEQYF.

This clonotype has at least ten counts. The V and J genes are TRBV5-1 and TRBJ1-1; D is uncertain. Germline-derived CDR1 and CDR2 are SGHRS and YFSETQ. The CDR3 length is 13 residues. V lost 1 base, J lost 1 base, and 5 bases lay in between. In nucleotides, the CDR3 is TGCGCCAGCAGCTTGAATCAGAACACTGAAGCTTTCTTT. Its translation: CASSLNQNTEAFF.

This clonotype was observed many times. The chain links TRBV7-2 to TRBJ2-1; perhaps TRBD2 as D (8 bases). The CDR3 is 16 amino acids. Germline CDR1 is SGHTA and CDR2 is FQGNSA. V dropped 5 bases and J dropped 2 bases, with 16 bases sitting between them. The CDR3 nucleotides read TGTGCCAGCAGCGAGGGGGCGGGGGGACCCTACAATGAGCAGTTCTTC. This gives the protein CASSEGAGGPYNEQFF.

This clonotype was seen many times. The rearrangement links TRBV6-5 to TRBJ1-3; no reliable D call. The CDR3 runs 12 residues. Per germline, CDR1 MNHEY and CDR2 SVGAGI. V gave up 4 bases and J gave up 4 bases, with 5 bases separating them. CDR3 sequence reads: CASSSQGNTIYF. The CDR3 nucleotides read TGTGCCAGCAGTTCGCAGGGAAACACCATATATTTT.

This clonotype was detected ten times or more. The chain is built from TRBV9 and TRBJ1-1; D might be TRBD1 (5 bases). This CDR3 is 14 amino acids long. The V end was cut by 4 bases, the J end by 8 bases, with 18 bases between. CDR1 is SGDLS and CDR2 is YYNGEE in the germline V gene. CDR3 loop: CASSPRRAPGEAFF. Written as DNA, the CDR3 is TGTGCCAGCAGCCCCCGCAGGGCACCCGGGGAAGCTTTCTTT.

This clonotype was seen many times. The genes are TRBV4-1 and TRBJ2-1, with D possibly TRBD1 on 6 matching bases. Trimming removed 5 bases at V and 9 bases at J, with 20 bases between. The CDR3 totals 15 residues. Germline CDR1 and CDR2: MGHRA and YSYEKL. The CDR3 spells CASSEGQFSPIEQFF. The CDR3 coding sequence is TGCGCCAGCAGCGAAGGACAGTTTTCCCCCATTGAGCAGTTCTTC.

This clonotype appeared a few times. The chain is built from TRBV6-1 and TRBJ1-1; D not resolved. This CDR3 contains 14 residues. Germline V gives CDR1 MNHNS, CDR2 SASEGT. Trimming took 2 bases from V and 4 from J, leaving 11 bases between them. Here the CDR3 DNA reads TGTGCCAGCAGTGAATCCTTGCTTCCCACTGAAGCTTTCTTT. Protein: CASSESLLPTEAFF.